What follows is one T cell receptor beta chain and its context. Its target is unknown. Clones were sequenced by immunoSEQ multiplex PCR, and TCRdb holds only the in-frame ones, with some missing. The table includes approximately 67,000 clones, around 86% detected once. The data derive from a study of PD-L1 blockade in urothelial cancer. Across the whole study: As for prior chemotherapy regimens, patients had received 0 to 3. Blood samples had a median of approximately 140,000 T cells, 80,000 to 100,000 unique TCRs, and clonality more than 0.075. After treatment start, blood was analyzed at 3 weeks (second dose) and at 6 weeks. Study-wide results and limits: A pretreatment blood TCR clonality that fell below the median predicted better progression-free and overall survival.

Time point defined: pretreatment peripheral blood. Germline V gene lookup returns CDR1 SGHVS and CDR2 FQNEAQ. Deletions cut 4 bases from V and 3 bases from J, with 19 bases between. This CDR3 has 17 amino acids. This chain uses TRBV7-8 with TRBJ2-1, with D perhaps TRBD1 (6 bases). The starting material was PBMCs, obtained around atezolizumab (anti-PD-L1) treatment. The receptor was derived from a man aged 55 to 70 with urothelial cancer. The CDR3 spells CASSWDRGGRLYNEQFF. CDR3 DNA: TGTGCCAGCAGCTGGGACCGAGGGGGTCGGCTCTACAATGAGCAGTTCTTC.